This TCR beta chain was captured in a study of blood T cell repertoires in COVID-19. In the authors' workflow: Researchers report that nucleated cell counts were estimated from reference gene primer amplification. Produced via immunoSEQ multiplex PCR; TCRdb's table is partial and in-frame only. V, J and clone size derive from that table, while D and trimming were established from the DNA sequence. The profile shows approximately 350,000 clones, roughly 90% of them singletons. Germline V gene data show CDR1 as MNHEY and CDR2 as SMNVEV (reference sequence). V lost 6 bases and J lost 6; bases outside the gene matches: 13. The length of the CDR3 is 15 residues.

The specimen sequenced was peripheral blood. The TCR was taken from a man in his forties or fifties with acute or convalescent COVID-19. The chain uses TRBV27 and TRBJ2-7, with 8 nucleotides matching TRBD1. In DNA form, the CDR3 reads TGTGCCAGCAGGCCCCGGGACAGGACACTAGGCGAGCAGTACTTC. The encoded protein is CASRPRDRTLGEQYF.